A selection of T cell receptor beta chains follows, all from one sample in a study of T cell responses to AZD1222 COVID-19 vaccine. Assay used: immunoSEQ multiplex PCR; TCRdb lists only in-frame clones, some missing. The sample consists of 140,000 to 150,000 clones, 85% to 95% of them appearing once. Sequencing used peripheral blood, obtained after recovery from COVID-19. The receptors come from an adult who had recovered from COVID-19. The CDR3 runs from the conserved cysteine through the conserved F or W. A D gene is named only where the DNA matches it firmly. Not every row has a clone size; where given, it reads once, few, many or a size class.

d_call clone_size j_call v_call cdr3_nt cdr3_aa
NA NA TRBJ2-2 TRBV3-1/TRBV3-2 TGTGCCAGCACCCCGTTGCGGAACACCGGGGAGCTGTTTTTT CASTPLRNTGELFF
NA NA TRBJ2-3 TRBV6-4 TGTGCCAGCACGCGGCCGGGCTCCGTCACAGATACGCAGTATTTT CASTRPGSVTDTQYF
NA NA TRBJ2-1 TRBV14 TGTGCCAGCGGTACTACGGGGCTCTACTACAATGAGCAGTTCTTC CASGTTGLYYNEQFF
NA NA TRBJ2-7 TRBV15 TGTGCCACCAGCAGAGATCAGGGGTCCGGGTACGAGCAGTACTTC CATSRDQGSGYEQYF
NA NA TRBJ2-7 TRBV21-1 TGTGCCAGCAGCAAAGTAGCCCATGGACTAGCGGGAGGGCCCCTACCGATCTACGAGCAGTACTTC CASSKVAHGLAGGPLPIYEQYF
TRBD2 NA TRBJ2-1 TRBV2 TGTGCCAGCACAGGGCTAGCGGGAGAACCCTACAATGAGCAGTTCTTC CASTGLAGEPYNEQFF
NA NA TRBJ1-1 TRBV11-3 TGTGCCAGCAGCGCTTCGCAGGGGTGGAACGCTGAAGCTTTCTTT CASSASQGWNAEAFF
NA NA TRBJ1-1 TRBV5-1 TGCGCCAGCAGCTTAGACGGGTTGCGGACTGAAGCTTTCTTT CASSLDGLRTEAFF
NA NA TRBJ2-1 TRBV6-5 TGTGCCAGCAGTAATGGCGGGACCTCCTACAATGAGCAGTTCTTC CASSNGGTSYNEQFF
NA NA TRBJ2-3 TRBV7-9 TGTGCCAGCAGCCCACGGACTCGTAGCACAGATACGCAGTATTTT CASSPRTRSTDTQYF
NA NA TRBJ2-3 TRBV7-9 TGTGCCAGCAGCTTAACAGCAGATACGCAGTATTTT CASSLTADTQYF
NA NA TRBJ1-2 TRBV28 TGTGCCAGCAGCCCTGCCCGAGCCAAGTTCTATGGCTACACCTTC CASSPARAKFYGYTF
TRBD2 NA TRBJ2-3 TRBV3-1/TRBV3-2 TGTGCCAGCAGCCAAGACTCTGGAGACTTGACTAGCGGGATTGGTGCAGATACGCAGTATTTT CASSQDSGDLTSGIGADTQYF
TRBD1 NA TRBJ1-4 TRBV7-2 TGTGCCAGCAGCCGGAACAGGGGTAGAGGGGAAAAACTGTTTTTT CASSRNRGRGEKLFF
TRBD1 NA TRBJ1-2 TRBV7-9 TGTGCCAGCAGCTTAGTGATCACAGGGGGCATGAATGGCTACACCTTC CASSLVITGGMNGYTF
NA NA TRBJ1-1 TRBV3-1/TRBV3-2 TGTGCCAGCAGCCCCTCGACATTAGGCCCCACTGAAGCTTTCTTT CASSPSTLGPTEAFF
NA NA TRBJ1-1 TRBV7-9 TGTGCCAGCAGCCTGACTGGTGTGAACACTGAAGCTTTCTTT CASSLTGVNTEAFF
NA once TRBJ1-4 TRBV4-1 TGCGCCAGCAGCCGTAATGAAAAACTGTTTTTT CASSRNEKLFF
NA NA TRBJ1-1 TRBV6-5 TGTGCCAGCAGTTACTCCCCACAGACCAACACTGAAGCTTTCTTT CASSYSPQTNTEAFF
NA NA TRBJ2-3 TRBV3-1/TRBV3-2 TGTGCCAGCAGCCATTCTTATGCGGATACGCAGTATTTT CASSHSYADTQYF
TRBD2 NA TRBJ2-1 TRBV3-1/TRBV3-2 TGTGCCAGCAGCCAGGATATACTAGCGGCGCATGAGCAGTTCTTC CASSQDILAAHEQFF
NA NA TRBJ1-1 TRBV5-1 TGCGCCAGCAGCTTGGAACCGAACACTGAAGCTTTCTTT CASSLEPNTEAFF
NA NA TRBJ1-5 TRBV11-2 TGTGCCAGCAGCCCCACACGGAGCAATCAGCCCCAGCATTTT CASSPTRSNQPQHF
NA NA TRBJ1-1 TRBV6-1 TGTGCCAGCAGTGACCAAACATGGACAGTCAGCACTGAAGCTTTCTTT CASSDQTWTVSTEAFF
NA NA TRBJ1-1 TRBV29-1 TGCAGCGTTTTGGGTATTAACACTGAAGCTTTCTTT CSVLGINTEAFF
TRBD1 once TRBJ1-6 TRBV11-2 TGTGCCAGCAGCTTGGAACAGGGGAATAATTCACCCCTCCACTTT CASSLEQGNNSPLHF
NA NA TRBJ2-7 TRBV3-1/TRBV3-2 TGTGCCAGCAGCCAATTGGGACAAAAACAGTACTTC CASSQLGQKQYF
NA NA TRBJ2-2 TRBV6-5 TGTGCCAGCAGTCCTGAACCTGCCGGGGAGCTGTTTTTT CASSPEPAGELFF
TRBD2 NA TRBJ2-7 TRBV13 TGTGCCAGCAGCTTTAGCGGGGTCCTATCCGAGCAGTACTTC CASSFSGVLSEQYF